This TCR beta chain was documented in a study of cytomegalovirus exposure and HLA in healthy donors. Trimming left V 10 bases short and J 1 base short, with 10 bases between. In germline, CDR1 is SGHDN, CDR2 FVKESK. The CDR3 has 12 amino acids. Whole-study results and caveats: CMV serostatus was the sole immune exposure information available.

With 60 Vbeta and 13 Jbeta primers, the PCR was carried out. Method: immunoSEQ multiplex PCR; TCRdb's copy keeps in-frame clones and lacks some. The top ten hold about 9.2% of the sample, which has more than 95,000 clones, 80% seen once. This clone was detected a few times. Its matching antigen is unknown. The receptor was isolated from a man younger than 40 in good health and CMV-seropositive. The sample comprised PBMCs. The chain links TRBV14 to TRBJ1-1; no clear D gene. CDR3 loop: CATRAPNTEAFF. The CDR3 DNA sequence: TGTGCCACCCGAGCCCCGAACACTGAAGCTTTCTTT.